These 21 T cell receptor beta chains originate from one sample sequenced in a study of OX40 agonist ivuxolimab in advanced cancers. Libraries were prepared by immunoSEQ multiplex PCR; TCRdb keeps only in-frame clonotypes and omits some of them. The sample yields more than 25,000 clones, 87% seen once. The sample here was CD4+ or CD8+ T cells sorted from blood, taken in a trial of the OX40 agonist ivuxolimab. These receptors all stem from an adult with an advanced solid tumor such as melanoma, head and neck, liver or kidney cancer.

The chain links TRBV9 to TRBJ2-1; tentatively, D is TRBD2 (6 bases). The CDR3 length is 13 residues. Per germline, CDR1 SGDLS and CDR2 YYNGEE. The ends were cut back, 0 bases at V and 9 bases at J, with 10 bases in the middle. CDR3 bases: TGTGCCAGCAGCGTAGGGGAGGACGCTGAGCAGTTCTTC. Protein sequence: CASSVGEDAEQFF.

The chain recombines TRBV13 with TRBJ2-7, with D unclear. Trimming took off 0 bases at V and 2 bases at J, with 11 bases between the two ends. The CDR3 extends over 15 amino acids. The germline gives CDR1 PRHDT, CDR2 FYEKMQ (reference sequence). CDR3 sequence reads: CASSLGYPPTYEQYF. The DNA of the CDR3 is TGTGCCAGCAGCTTAGGTTATCCCCCTACCTACGAGCAGTACTTC.

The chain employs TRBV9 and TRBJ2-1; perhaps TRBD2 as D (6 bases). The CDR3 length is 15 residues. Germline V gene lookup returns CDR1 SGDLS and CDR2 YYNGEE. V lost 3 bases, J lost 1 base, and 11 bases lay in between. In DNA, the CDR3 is TGTGCCAGCAGCGAAGGGACTGCATCCTACAATGAGCAGTTCTTC. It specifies CASSEGTASYNEQFF.

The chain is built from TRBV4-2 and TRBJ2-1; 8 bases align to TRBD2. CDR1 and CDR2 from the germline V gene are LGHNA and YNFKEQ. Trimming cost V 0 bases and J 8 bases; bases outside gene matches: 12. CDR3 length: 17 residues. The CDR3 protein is CASSQDMYAGGGYEQFF. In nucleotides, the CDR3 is TGTGCCAGCAGCCAAGATATGTATGCGGGAGGAGGGTATGAGCAGTTCTTC.

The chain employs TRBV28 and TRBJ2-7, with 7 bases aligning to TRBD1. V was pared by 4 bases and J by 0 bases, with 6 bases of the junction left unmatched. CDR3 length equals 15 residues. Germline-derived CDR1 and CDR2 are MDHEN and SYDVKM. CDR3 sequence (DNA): TGTGCCAGCAGTTCCAGGACAGGCATCTCCTACGAGCAGTACTTC. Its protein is CASSSRTGISYEQYF.

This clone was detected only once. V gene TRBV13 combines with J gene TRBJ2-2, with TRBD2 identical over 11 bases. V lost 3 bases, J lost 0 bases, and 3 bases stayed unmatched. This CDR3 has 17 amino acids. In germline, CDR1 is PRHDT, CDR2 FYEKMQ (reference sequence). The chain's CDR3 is CASSFGTSGANTGELFF. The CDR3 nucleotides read TGTGCCAGCAGCTTCGGGACTAGCGGAGCGAACACCGGGGAGCTGTTTTTT.

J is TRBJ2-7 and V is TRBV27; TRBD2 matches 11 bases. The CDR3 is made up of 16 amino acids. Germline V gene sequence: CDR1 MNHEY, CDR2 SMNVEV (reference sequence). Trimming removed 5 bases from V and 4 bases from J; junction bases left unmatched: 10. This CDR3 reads CASSQLTSGAGYEQYF. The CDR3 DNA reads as TGTGCCAGCAGTCAATTGACTAGCGGGGCCGGTTACGAGCAGTACTTC.

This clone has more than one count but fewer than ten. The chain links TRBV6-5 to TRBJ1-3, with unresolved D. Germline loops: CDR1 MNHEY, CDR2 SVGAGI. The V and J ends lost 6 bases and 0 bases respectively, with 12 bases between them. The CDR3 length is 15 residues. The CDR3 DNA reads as TGTGCCAGCAGAGAGGACCGCAACTCTGGAAACACCATATATTTT. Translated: CASREDRNSGNTIYF.

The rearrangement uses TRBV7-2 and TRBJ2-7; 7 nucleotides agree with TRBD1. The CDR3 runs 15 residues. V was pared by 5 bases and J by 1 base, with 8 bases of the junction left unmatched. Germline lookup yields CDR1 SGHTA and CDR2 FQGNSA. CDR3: CASSALRDSSYEQYF. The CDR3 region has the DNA TGTGCCAGCAGCGCCCTCCGGGACAGTTCCTACGAGCAGTACTTC.

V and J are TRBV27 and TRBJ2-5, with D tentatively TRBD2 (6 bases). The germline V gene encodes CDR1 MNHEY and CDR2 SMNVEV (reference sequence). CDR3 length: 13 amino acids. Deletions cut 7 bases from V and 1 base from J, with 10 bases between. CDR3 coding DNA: TGTGCCAGCATGTCCGGGAGCCAAGAGACCCAGTACTTC. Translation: CASMSGSQETQYF.

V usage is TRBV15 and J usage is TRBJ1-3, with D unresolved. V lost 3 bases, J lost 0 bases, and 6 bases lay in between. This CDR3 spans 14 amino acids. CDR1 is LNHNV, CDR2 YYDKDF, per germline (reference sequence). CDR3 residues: CATSRTSSGNTIYF. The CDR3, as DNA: TGTGCCACCAGCAGGACGAGCTCTGGAAACACCATATATTTT.

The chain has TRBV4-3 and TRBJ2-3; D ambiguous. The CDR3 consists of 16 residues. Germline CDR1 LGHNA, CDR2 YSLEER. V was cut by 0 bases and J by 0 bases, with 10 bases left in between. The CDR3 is CASSQDFPQSTDTQYF. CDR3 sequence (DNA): TGCGCCAGCAGCCAAGATTTCCCCCAAAGCACAGATACGCAGTATTTT.

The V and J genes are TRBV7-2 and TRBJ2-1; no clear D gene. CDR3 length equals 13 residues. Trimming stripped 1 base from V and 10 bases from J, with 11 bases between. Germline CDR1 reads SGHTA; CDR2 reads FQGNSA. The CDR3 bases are TGTGCCAGCAGCTTAGGAGGAGCTGGAGAGCAGTTCTTC. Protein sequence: CASSLGGAGEQFF.

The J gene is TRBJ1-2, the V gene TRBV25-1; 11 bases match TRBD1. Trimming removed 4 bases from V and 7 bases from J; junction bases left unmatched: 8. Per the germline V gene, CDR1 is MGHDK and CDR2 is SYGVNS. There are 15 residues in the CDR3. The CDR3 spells CASSGGQGALFGYTF. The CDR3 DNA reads TGTGCCAGCAGTGGAGGACAGGGGGCCCTTTTTGGCTACACCTTC.

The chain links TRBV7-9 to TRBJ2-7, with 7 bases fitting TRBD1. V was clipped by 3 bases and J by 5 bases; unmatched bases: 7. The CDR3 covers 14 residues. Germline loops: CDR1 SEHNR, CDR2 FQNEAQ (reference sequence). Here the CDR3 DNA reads TGTGCCAGCAGCTTTTGGGACAGCGGCCACGAGCAGTACTTC. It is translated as CASSFWDSGHEQYF.

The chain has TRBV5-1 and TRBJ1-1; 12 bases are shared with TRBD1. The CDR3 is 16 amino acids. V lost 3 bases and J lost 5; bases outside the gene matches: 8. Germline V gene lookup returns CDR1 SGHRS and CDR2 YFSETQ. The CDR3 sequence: CASSSSRDRGLTEAFF. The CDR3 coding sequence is TGCGCCAGCAGCTCGTCCCGGGACAGGGGGCTGACTGAAGCTTTCTTT.

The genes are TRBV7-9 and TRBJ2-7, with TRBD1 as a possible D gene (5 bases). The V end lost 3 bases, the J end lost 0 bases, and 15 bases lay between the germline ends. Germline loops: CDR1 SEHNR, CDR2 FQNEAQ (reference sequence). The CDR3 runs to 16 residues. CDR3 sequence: CASSFWTPISSYEQYF. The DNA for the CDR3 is TGTGCCAGCAGCTTTTGGACACCTATAAGCTCCTACGAGCAGTACTTC.

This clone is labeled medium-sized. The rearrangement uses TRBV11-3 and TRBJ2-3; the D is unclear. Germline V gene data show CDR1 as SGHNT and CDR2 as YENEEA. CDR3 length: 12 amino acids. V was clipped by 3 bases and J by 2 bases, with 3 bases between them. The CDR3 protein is CASSFYTDTQYF. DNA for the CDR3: TGTGCCAGCAGCTTTTACACAGATACGCAGTATTTT.

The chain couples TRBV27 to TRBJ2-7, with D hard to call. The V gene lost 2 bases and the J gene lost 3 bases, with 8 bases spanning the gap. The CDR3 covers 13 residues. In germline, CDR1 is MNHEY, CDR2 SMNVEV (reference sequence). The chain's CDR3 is CASSLQGNYEQYF. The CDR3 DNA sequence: TGTGCCAGCAGTTTACAAGGCAACTACGAGCAGTACTTC.

CDR3 coding DNA: TGTGCCAGCAGTTTAGTCCCCGGGGAGACCCAGTACTTC. This encodes CASSLVPGETQYF. The chain couples TRBV27 to TRBJ2-5, with no clear D. Germline lookup yields CDR1 MNHEY and CDR2 SMNVEV (reference sequence). CDR3 length: 13 residues. The V gene lost 2 bases and the J gene lost 5 bases, with 9 bases spanning the gap.

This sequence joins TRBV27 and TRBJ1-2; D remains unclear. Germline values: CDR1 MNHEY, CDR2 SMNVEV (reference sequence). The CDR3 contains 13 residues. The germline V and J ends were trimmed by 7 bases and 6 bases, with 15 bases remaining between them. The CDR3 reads CASTWRLGNGYTF. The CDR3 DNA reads TGTGCCAGCACCTGGAGGTTGGGGAATGGCTACACCTTC.